This TCR beta chain was found in a study of blood T cell repertoires in COVID-19. Trimming removed 4 bases from V and 3 bases from J, with 12 bases in between. The length of the CDR3 is 14 residues. Germline loops: CDR1 LNHDA, CDR2 SQIVND (reference sequence). Original processing methods: Estimates of nucleated cell counts were drawn from the amplification of reference gene primers. Assay used: immunoSEQ multiplex PCR; TCRdb lists only in-frame clones, some missing. The D gene and trimming were derived from the DNA, and the V and J assignments and clone size from that table. The table records roughly 180,000 clones, roughly 76% of them present only once.

The clonotype was recovered from a woman aged 45-65 years with active or convalescent COVID-19. The gene calls are TRBV19 and TRBJ1-1; D perhaps matches TRBD1 (6 bases). The sequenced material came from peripheral blood. The CDR3 sequence: CASSKQGWDTEAFF. DNA of the CDR3: TGTGCCAGTAGTAAACAGGGCTGGGACACTGAAGCTTTCTTT.